This T cell receptor beta chain was sequenced for a study of cytomegalovirus exposure and HLA in healthy donors. Background on the study: Inside one of the first data releases sat tens of millions of unique TCRs taken from HLA-typed donors. Among the 300 to 500 donors who were genotyped, 81% fell in the genetic ancestry cluster that is associated with self-reported Caucasian donors.

Trimming removed 5 bases from V and 4 bases from J; junction bases left unmatched: 4. CDR3 length equals 14 residues. Per germline, CDR1 SGHVS and CDR2 FNYEAQ. PCR primers comprised 60 Vbeta and 13 Jbeta primers. Only in-frame clones appear in the TCRdb table, and some are missing; sequencing was by immunoSEQ multiplex PCR. The sample carries about 160,000 clones, around four fifths recorded once. The clonotype was recovered from a woman in her thirties in good health and CMV-seronegative. This chain links TRBV7-6 with TRBJ1-5; 8 positions match TRBD1. Sequenced material: PBMCs. Here the CDR3 DNA reads TGTGCCAGCAGCCCAGGACAGGGTAATCAGCCCCAGCATTTT. Translated, it gives CASSPGQGNQPQHF.